This T cell receptor (beta chain) was sequenced in a study of technical replicates of blood from a few donors. This table comes from immunoSEQ multiplex PCR, and its TCRdb copy is limited to in-frame clones, with some not included. Among tens of thousands of clones listed, 85% to 95% were seen once. The CDR3 has 14 amino acids. Germline values: CDR1 MNHNS, CDR2 SASEGT. Trimming pared 10 bases from V and 8 bases from J, leaving 21 bases between. Sample: T cells isolated from PBMCs. The receptor was derived from a human donor in good health. This chain joins TRBV6-1 and TRBJ2-1, with D possibly being TRBD2 (5 bases). CDR3 DNA sequence: TGTGCCATCCGACATCCGGCGAGGGCCCATGAGCAGTTCTTC. This encodes CAIRHPARAHEQFF.